The 30 T cell receptor beta chains listed next were all sequenced from one sample in a study of blood T cell repertoires in COVID-19. Assay used: immunoSEQ multiplex PCR; TCRdb lists only in-frame clones, some missing. The table has 200,000 to 300,000 clones, about nine tenths seen once. The sequencing sample was made of PBMCs or T cells enriched from blood (not recorded which). The source is a woman between 35 and 50 years old with acute COVID-19.

This chain joins TRBV6-2 or TRBV6-3 and TRBJ1-1; the D is unclear. CDR1 is MNHEY and CDR2 is SVGEGT in the germline V gene. The CDR3 is made up of 14 amino acids. Trimming took off 2 bases at V and 0 bases at J, with 7 bases between the two ends. The chain's CDR3 is CASSYLSMNTEAFF. The CDR3 DNA reads TGTGCCAGCAGTTACCTCTCTATGAACACTGAAGCTTTCTTT.

The CDR3 reads CASSSGTGGTEAFF. CDR3 DNA: TGTGCCAGCAGCTCAGGGACAGGGGGCACTGAAGCTTTCTTT. The chain joins TRBV3-1 (or the pseudogene TRBV3-2) to TRBJ1-1, with 11 positions matching TRBD1. Trimming cost V 5 bases and J 4 bases; bases outside gene matches: 3. This CDR3 has 14 amino acids. The germline V gene encodes CDR1 LGHDT and CDR2 YNNKEL (reference sequence).

The rearrangement uses TRBV30 and TRBJ1-1; 9 bases are shared with TRBD1. After removal of 1 base from V and 11 bases from J, the junction contained 8 bases not matched to a gene. The CDR3 totals 13 residues. Germline CDR1 and CDR2: GTSNPN and SVGIG (reference sequence). The CDR3 spells CAWSATWTGAAFF. CDR3 in DNA: TGTGCCTGGAGTGCAACGTGGACAGGGGCGGCTTTCTTT.

The rearrangement joins TRBV30 to TRBJ1-4; TRBD1 matches at 7 bases. Trimming cost V 3 bases and J 8 bases; bases outside gene matches: 6. The V gene's germline CDR1 is GTSNPN and CDR2 SVGIG (reference sequence). The CDR3 length is 13 residues. CDR3 loop: CAWRMGQKEKLFF. The CDR3 bases are TGTGCCTGGAGGATGGGACAGAAAGAAAAACTGTTTTTT.

The CDR3 loop is CASSLGQGAPGNTIYF. CDR3 sequence (DNA): TGTGCCAGCAGCTTGGGACAGGGGGCGCCCGGAAACACCATATATTTT. The rearrangement uses TRBV5-5 and TRBJ1-3; TRBD1 agrees at 10 bases. The junction had 4 bases not matched to a gene; V was cut back by 0 bases and J by 4 bases. CDR1 and CDR2 (germline): SGHKS, YYEKEE (reference sequence). The CDR3 loop spans 16 amino acids.

The chain has TRBV10-1 and TRBJ1-5; 9 positions agree with TRBD1. Germline-derived CDR1 and CDR2 are WNHNN and SYGVQD (reference sequence). CDR3 size: 15 residues. With V trimmed by 6 bases and J by 1 base, 4 bases remained unmatched. The DNA for the CDR3 is TGCGCCAGCAGCCAAGGGACAGGGAGCAATCAGCCCCAGCATTTT. It yields the protein CASSQGTGSNQPQHF.

This chain uses TRBV10-3 with TRBJ2-3; 7 bases map to TRBD2. CDR1 ENHRY and CDR2 SYGVKD come from the germline V gene. The CDR3 contains 15 residues. V shed 6 bases, J shed 2 bases, and the junction held 8 bases outside the gene matches. As DNA, the CDR3 is TGTGCCATCAGCCGCTCTAGCGGTATCACAGATACGCAGTATTTT. It translates to CAISRSSGITDTQYF.

This clone was observed a single time. The V call is TRBV7-2, the J call TRBJ2-7; D remains ambiguous. The V gene lost 1 base and the J gene lost 2 bases, with 9 bases spanning the gap. The V gene's germline CDR1 is SGHTA and CDR2 FQGNSA. The CDR3 spans 14 residues. The CDR3 sequence is CASSLDPGTYEQYF. The CDR3 bases are TGTGCCAGCAGCTTAGACCCAGGTACCTACGAGCAGTACTTC.

The chain carries TRBV7-5 and TRBJ2-2; the DNA was not compared with TRBD1, the D call given in the table. TRBV7-5 is noted as a pseudogene. This CDR3 is 17 amino acids long. This chain's CDR3 is CARKIQGWGANTGELFF. CDR3 bases: TGTGCCAGAAAAATACAGGGGTGGGGAGCGAACACCGGGGAGCTGTTTTTT.

The chain is built from TRBV10-3 and TRBJ2-1; 9 nucleotides agree with TRBD1. The CDR3 loop spans 18 amino acids. Germline V CDR1 and CDR2: ENHRY, SYGVKD. V lost 4 bases, J lost 9 bases, and 19 bases stayed unmatched. Written as DNA, the CDR3 is TGTGCCATCAGTGTGGGACAGGGCTCGGGACAGGGCCGGGGTGAGCAGTTCTTC. As protein: CAISVGQGSGQGRGEQFF.

This chain joins TRBV3-1 (or the pseudogene TRBV3-2) and TRBJ1-1; the match to TRBD1 covers 8 bases. The length of the CDR3 is 14 residues. Germline V gives CDR1 LGHDT, CDR2 YNNKEL (reference sequence). V shed 3 bases, J shed 4 bases, and the junction held 4 bases outside the gene matches. CDR3 in amino acids: CASSQPGTGTEAFF. In DNA, the CDR3 is TGTGCCAGCAGCCAGCCAGGGACAGGCACTGAAGCTTTCTTT.

The chain is built from TRBV2 and TRBJ1-1; possible D gene TRBD1, 6 bases. CDR3 length: 12 amino acids. The V gene lost 7 bases and the J gene lost 3 bases, with 9 bases spanning the gap. Germline V gene sequence: CDR1 SNHLY, CDR2 FYNNEI. This CDR3 reads CASNRVDTEAFF. The CDR3 nucleotides are TGTGCCAGCAACAGGGTGGACACTGAAGCTTTCTTT. Looking up the rest from reference TRBV2 and TRBJ1-1 gives the full variable domain: EPEVTQTPSHQVTQMGQEVILRCVPISNHLYFYWYRQILGQKVEFLVSFYNNEISEKSEIFDDQFSVERPDGSNFTLKIRSTKLEDSAMYFCASNRVDTEAFFGQGTRLTVV.

This chain joins TRBV7-2 and TRBJ1-1, with D possibly TRBD1 on 6 matching bases. Germline V lookup: CDR1 SGHTA, CDR2 FQGNSA. Trimming took 4 bases from V and 3 from J, leaving 9 bases between them. CDR3 length: 13 residues. The CDR3 is CASSSRGYTEAFF. In DNA form, the CDR3 reads TGTGCCAGCAGCTCCAGGGGCTACACTGAAGCTTTCTTT.

J is TRBJ2-3 and V is TRBV11-2; TRBD2 is a possible D gene (6 bases). Germline assignment: CDR1 SGHAT and CDR2 FQNNGV. This CDR3 is 15 amino acids long. Trimming cost V 1 base and J 7 bases, with 15 bases left between them. Written as DNA, the CDR3 is TGTGCCAGCAGCTTAGCAGGTCTCGGGGGAAATACGCAGTATTTT. It yields the protein CASSLAGLGGNTQYF.

V is TRBV29-1 and J is TRBJ2-7, with D perhaps matching TRBD1 (5 bases). Germline CDR1 reads SQVTM; CDR2 reads ANQGSEA. The CDR3 length is 13 residues. Trimming took off 7 bases at V and 5 bases at J, with 18 bases between the two ends. The DNA of the CDR3 is TGCAGCGCCGATTTAGGGGCGTCCAACGAGCAGTACTTC. Its translation: CSADLGASNEQYF.

The chain combines TRBV15 with TRBJ2-1; TRBD2 matches at 8 bases. This CDR3 comprises 20 residues. CDR1 LNHNV and CDR2 YYDKDF come from the germline V gene (reference sequence). V was clipped by 4 bases and J by 3 bases; unmatched bases: 20. The CDR3 DNA sequence: TGTGCCACCAGCACCCCGGGGACCTATAGCGGGATTCGCTTCTACAATGAGCAGTTCTTC. It specifies CATSTPGTYSGIRFYNEQFF.

CDR3 nucleotide sequence: TGTGCCAGCAGCTTTGGGAGGAACCCTAATGGCTACACCTTC. This translates into CASSFGRNPNGYTF. The chain combines TRBV11-3 with TRBJ1-2; D remains unclear. Germline V CDR1 and CDR2: SGHNT, YENEEA. The CDR3 is 14 residues long. Deletions cut 3 bases from V and 6 bases from J, with 14 bases between.

The chain recombines TRBV12-3 or TRBV12-4 with TRBJ2-1; possible D gene TRBD1, 5 bases. The CDR3 has 13 amino acids. The V end was cut by 2 bases, the J end by 12 bases, with 14 bases between. This CDR3 reads CASSLIGASGQFF. The CDR3 nucleotides read TGTGCCAGCAGTTTAATAGGGGCCTCGGGGCAGTTCTTC.

This clone was observed once. The chain's CDR3 is CASSDPGQGGGYEQFF. CDR3 coding DNA: TGTGCCAGCAGTGACCCTGGACAGGGGGGGGGCTATGAGCAGTTCTTC. This chain connects TRBV25-1 to TRBJ2-1; 10 nucleotides line up with TRBD1. The CDR3 totals 16 residues. Trimming removed 3 bases from V and 8 bases from J; junction bases left unmatched: 10. Germline CDR1 reads MGHDK; CDR2 reads SYGVNS.

The chain is built from TRBV2 and TRBJ1-5; D gene uncertain. The germline V gene encodes CDR1 SNHLY and CDR2 FYNNEI. Trimming shortened V by 0 bases and J by 0 bases, and 18 bases separated the two germline ends. The CDR3 contains 19 residues. This chain's CDR3 is CASSEALNSKFYSNQPQHF. As DNA, the CDR3 is TGTGCCAGCAGTGAAGCGCTTAACAGCAAATTTTATAGCAATCAGCCCCAGCATTTT.

This clone occurred a few times. V is TRBV15 and J is TRBJ1-1; D is perhaps TRBD1 (5 bases). V was shortened by 1 base and J by 5 bases, with 8 bases between the two germline ends. In germline, CDR1 is LNHNV, CDR2 YYDKDF (reference sequence). This CDR3 has 13 amino acids. The CDR3 DNA reads TGTGCCACCAGCAGAGCGGGGGGGACTGAAGCTTTCTTT. Its protein product is CATSRAGGTEAFF. The full variable domain, its missing parts supplied by reference TRBV15 and TRBJ1-1, is DAMVIQNPRYQVTQFGKPVTLSCSQTLNHNVMYWYQQKSSQAPKLLFHYYDKDFNNEADTPDNFQSRRPNTSFCFLDIRSPGLGDTAMYLCATSRAGGTEAFFGQGTRLTVV.

The rearrangement links TRBV28 to TRBJ2-2, with D perhaps TRBD2 (6 bases). Germline V lookup: CDR1 MDHEN, CDR2 SYDVKM. V was pared by 2 bases and J by 7 bases, with 11 bases between. CDR3 length equals 14 residues. For the CDR3, the DNA is TGTGCCAGCAGTTTAAGGAGGGCGGGCGGGGAGCTGTTTTTT. This translates into CASSLRRAGGELFF. Using reference TRBV28 and TRBJ2-2 for the parts outside the CDR3, the full variable domain is DVKVTQSSRYLVKRTGEKVFLECVQDMDHENMFWYRQDPGLGLRLIYFSYDVKMKEKGDIPEGYSVSREKKERFSLILESASTNQTSMYLCASSLRRAGGELFFGEGSRLTVL.

The rearrangement joins TRBV5-1 to TRBJ2-1, with 13 positions matching TRBD2. The CDR3 consists of 16 residues. The V gene's germline CDR1 is SGHRS and CDR2 YFSETQ. The V gene end was trimmed by 0 bases and the J gene end by 7 bases; junction bases not matched to a gene: 4. The CDR3 loop reads CASSLGTSGRENEQFF. The CDR3 DNA is TGCGCCAGCAGCTTGGGTACTAGCGGGAGGGAGAATGAGCAGTTCTTC.

This chain uses TRBV7-6 with TRBJ2-1; tentative D call: TRBD2 (6 bases). The CDR3 is made up of 14 amino acids. Germline V gene sequence: CDR1 SGHVS, CDR2 FNYEAQ. V lost 5 bases and J 10 bases, leaving 18 bases between the germline ends. This CDR3 is CASSPRTGVVEQFF. CDR3 DNA sequence: TGTGCCAGCAGCCCCCGGACGGGGGTAGTAGAGCAGTTCTTC.

About this clone itself: Germline is not matched at one junction end, which may reflect a read error. The rearrangement uses TRBV25-1 and TRBJ2-7; D is uncertain. This CDR3 is 8 amino acids long. CDR1 MGHDK and CDR2 SYGVNS come from the germline V gene. The CDR3 DNA is TGCACCCTAAACGAGCAGTACTTC. It yields the protein CTLNEQYF.

The chain is built from TRBV3-1 (or the pseudogene TRBV3-2) and TRBJ2-5; possibly TRBD1 for D (5 bases). V was shortened by 4 bases and J by 1 base, with 10 bases between the two germline ends. The CDR3 consists of 14 residues. The germline V gene has CDR1 LGHDT and CDR2 YNNKEL (reference sequence). Written as DNA, the CDR3 is TGTGCCAGCAGCCTGAGGACAACCCAAGAGACCCAGTACTTC. It is translated as CASSLRTTQETQYF.

The V call is TRBV27, the J call TRBJ2-2; TRBD2 matches at 10 bases. Trimming removed 6 bases from V and 9 bases from J; junction bases left unmatched: 13. Germline V gene data show CDR1 as MNHEY and CDR2 as SMNVEV (reference sequence). CDR3 length: 16 amino acids. The CDR3 nucleotides are TGTGCCAGCAGGGCCACTAGCGGGGCTCTATCGCGGGAGCTGTTTTTT. Encoded protein: CASRATSGALSRELFF.

V and J are TRBV5-6 and TRBJ1-1; TRBD1 is a possible D gene (5 bases). This CDR3 contains 14 residues. The germline V gene encodes CDR1 SGHDT and CDR2 YYEEEE. Trimming removed 0 bases at V and 5 bases at J, with 11 bases between. The CDR3 loop is CASSLARGRTEAFF. DNA for the CDR3: TGTGCCAGCAGCTTGGCACGGGGGAGAACTGAAGCTTTCTTT. Filled out from reference TRBV5-6 and TRBJ1-1, the complete variable domain reads DAGVTQSPTHLIKTRGQQVTLRCSPKSGHDTVSWYQQALGQGPQFIFQYYEEEERQRGNFPDRFSGHQFPNYSSELNVNALLLGDSALYLCASSLARGRTEAFFGQGTRLTVV.

The CDR3, as DNA: TGTGCCAGCAGCTTTACAGGGGGAGGTACTGAAGCTTTCTTT. Amino acids: CASSFTGGGTEAFF. V usage is TRBV5-4 and J usage is TRBJ1-1, with 8 bases lining up with TRBD1. Germline lookup yields CDR1 SGHNT and CDR2 YYREEE (reference sequence). V shed 2 bases and J 5 bases; nucleotides not matched to a gene: 5. The CDR3 loop spans 14 amino acids.

The genes are TRBV9 and TRBJ2-2, with D tentatively TRBD1 (6 bases). Trimming stripped 0 bases from V and 1 base from J, with 7 bases between. The CDR3 is made up of 15 amino acids. Germline loops: CDR1 SGDLS, CDR2 YYNGEE. The CDR3 sequence: CASSVAQGNTGELFF. CDR3 in DNA: TGTGCCAGCAGCGTAGCACAGGGGAACACCGGGGAGCTGTTTTTT.